The 27 T cell receptor beta chains below all came from one sample that was sequenced in a study of technical replicates of blood from four donors. The assay was immunoSEQ multiplex PCR, and TCRdb's table has in-frame clones only and misses some. The sample records approximately 75,000 clones, approximately 80% being singletons. The sequenced sample consisted of PBMCs. The receptors were gathered from a human donor in good health. Some clones in this sample may be carry-over from other donors' samples.

The chain is built from TRBV6-5 and TRBJ1-2, with 10 bases lining up with TRBD1. CDR1 and CDR2 (germline): MNHEY, SVGAGI. Trimming at V came to 5 bases and at J to 5 bases, leaving 8 bases not matched to a gene. This CDR3 is built from 15 residues. DNA for the CDR3: TGTGCCAGCAGTCCTTACGGGACAGGGGATTATGGCTACACCTTC. This sequence encodes CASSPYGTGDYGYTF.

The gene calls are TRBV6-4 and TRBJ2-7, with a possible D match to TRBD2 (7 bases). Germline V gene lookup returns CDR1 MRHNA and CDR2 SNTAGT. Between the trimmed V and J ends, which lost 6 bases and 3 bases, there was a span of 21 bases. This CDR3 contains 16 residues. The DNA of the CDR3 is TGTGCCAGCAGAAGATGGGCGGGGGCCATCCTCTACGAGCAGTACTTC. Protein sequence: CASRRWAGAILYEQYF.

This clone occurred a few times. This rearrangement joins TRBV27 to TRBJ1-4; 8 bases are shared with TRBD1. Germline assignment: CDR1 MNHEY and CDR2 SMNVEV (reference sequence). The J segment lost 8 bases and the V segment lost 3 bases, leaving 11 bases of the junction unmatched. The CDR3 length is 16 residues. The CDR3 region is CASSFSYRTGYEKLFF. CDR3 DNA: TGTGCCAGCAGTTTTTCGTATAGGACAGGGTACGAAAAACTGTTTTTT.

The J gene is TRBJ2-7, the V gene TRBV29-1; TRBD1 is a possible D gene (5 bases). CDR3 length: 11 amino acids. Per germline, CDR1 SQVTM and CDR2 ANQGSEA. V was trimmed by 7 bases and J by 4 bases, leaving 11 bases between them. CDR3 nucleotide sequence: TGCAGCGCCTTGGACACTTACGAGCAGTACTTC. Translation gives CSALDTYEQYF.

The CDR3 here is CAWSRDRTNSNQPQHF. CDR3 bases: TGTGCCTGGTCCAGGGACAGGACAAATAGCAATCAGCCCCAGCATTTT. The chain combines TRBV30 with TRBJ1-5, with TRBD1 identical over 8 bases. Germline V gene lookup returns CDR1 GTSNPN and CDR2 SVGIG (reference sequence). The trim removed 5 bases at V and 0 bases at J, leaving 9 bases unmatched. The CDR3 has 16 residues. Drawing the rest from reference TRBV30 and TRBJ1-5, the complete variable domain is SQTIHQWPATLVQPVGSPLSLECTVEGTSNPNLYWYRQAAGRGLQLLFYSVGIGQISSEVPQNLSASRPQDRQFILSSKKLLLSDSGFYLCAWSRDRTNSNQPQHFGDGTRLSIL.

V gene TRBV4-1 combines with J gene TRBJ2-5; the D is unclear. V was trimmed by 1 base and J by 5 bases, leaving 11 bases between them. The CDR3 runs to 14 residues. Per germline, CDR1 MGHRA and CDR2 YSYEKL. CDR3 nucleotide sequence: TGCGCCAGCAGCCAAGCGGGTAGTCAGGAGACCCAGTACTTC. Translation gives CASSQAGSQETQYF.

The rearrangement links TRBV18 to TRBJ2-1, with 10 nucleotides matching TRBD2. CDR3 length: 17 amino acids. V was pared by 2 bases and J by 2 bases, with 6 bases of the junction left unmatched. From germline, CDR1 is KGHSH and CDR2 LQKENI. CDR3 DNA: TGTGCCAGCTCACCATGGTCTAGCGGGAGCACCTACAATGAGCAGTTCTTC. Translated: CASSPWSSGSTYNEQFF.

The CDR3 DNA reads as TGTGCCTGGAGTGAGCAGGGCAGCTACGAGCAGTACTTC. This translates into CAWSEQGSYEQYF. The chain carries TRBV30 and TRBJ2-7; D possibly corresponds to TRBD1 (5 bases). Per the germline V gene, CDR1 is GTSNPN and CDR2 is SVGIG (reference sequence). V was shortened by 1 base and J by 3 bases, with 10 bases between the two germline ends. CDR3 length: 13 amino acids.

The chain recombines TRBV5-4 with TRBJ2-3; 13 bases align to TRBD2. V was pared by 4 bases and J by 2 bases, with 7 bases of the junction left unmatched. Germline CDR1 SGHNT, CDR2 YYREEE (reference sequence). This CDR3 is 17 amino acids long. CDR3 residues: CASSVRLAGGPTDTQYF. DNA for the CDR3: TGTGCCAGCAGCGTGAGACTAGCGGGAGGTCCCACAGATACGCAGTATTTT.

The chain joins TRBV9 to TRBJ2-7; D is perhaps TRBD2 (5 bases). CDR1 is SGDLS, CDR2 YYNGEE, per germline. Trimming took off 4 bases at V and 5 bases at J, with 19 bases between the two ends. The CDR3 runs 15 residues. CDR3 region: CASSPGGAVSNEQYF. The DNA of the CDR3 is TGTGCCAGCAGCCCCGGAGGTGCGGTGAGTAACGAGCAGTACTTC.

V and J are TRBV5-3 and TRBJ1-5; D gene ambiguous. TRBV5-3 is placed among ORFs of uncertain function. This CDR3 is 13 amino acids long. Written as DNA, the CDR3 is TGTGCACGAGGTCCGGTTAGCAATCAGCCCCAGCATTTT. Protein: CARGPVSNQPQHF.

V is TRBV6-5 and J is TRBJ2-5, with D perhaps TRBD1 (5 bases). Germline CDR1 reads MNHEY; CDR2 reads SVGAGI. The CDR3 loop spans 15 amino acids. Trimming removed 4 bases from V and 5 bases from J, with 17 bases in between. The CDR3 nucleotides read TGTGCCAGCAGTTCGACCACAGGTTTTCGTGAGACCCAGTACTTC. The encoded protein is CASSSTTGFRETQYF.

This clone was detected once. The chain employs TRBV4-3 and TRBJ2-7; the match to TRBD1 covers 9 bases. The CDR3 totals 16 residues. Germline V gene lookup returns CDR1 LGHNA and CDR2 YSLEER. J gave up 7 bases and V 4 bases, and 14 bases lay outside the gene matches. Written as DNA, the CDR3 is TGCGCCAGCAGCCTCTCTCATGTACAGGGGGCGAGTGAGCAGTACTTC. Translation: CASSLSHVQGASEQYF.

The chain carries TRBV28 and TRBJ1-5; no reliable D call. The germline CDR1 and CDR2 sequences are MDHEN and SYDVKM. Trimming cost V 5 bases and J 5 bases, with 4 bases left between them. The CDR3 consists of 11 residues. Written as DNA, the CDR3 is TGTGCCAGCAGTAACTATCAGCCCCAGCATTTT. Translation gives CASSNYQPQHF.

The rearrangement uses TRBV11-3 and TRBJ1-3, with a possible D match to TRBD1 (6 bases). This CDR3 comprises 14 residues. The V end lost 5 bases, the J end lost 0 bases, and 8 bases lay between the germline ends. Germline assignment: CDR1 SGHNT and CDR2 YENEEA. CDR3 sequence reads: CASSQTGSGNTIYF. The CDR3 DNA sequence: TGTGCCAGCAGCCAGACAGGCTCTGGAAACACCATATATTTT.

The chain has TRBV7-9 and TRBJ1-6, with a possible D match to TRBD1 (5 bases). Trimming removed 1 base from V and 2 bases from J, with 9 bases in between. CDR1 and CDR2 (germline): SEHNR, FQNEAQ (reference sequence). The CDR3 extends over 16 amino acids. In nucleotides, the CDR3 is TGTGCCAGCAGCTTAGGACAGCCGACCTATAATTCACCCCTCCACTTT. Translation: CASSLGQPTYNSPLHF.

The chain combines TRBV27 with TRBJ2-7, with D perhaps matching TRBD2 (5 bases). The CDR3 covers 14 residues. Germline V gives CDR1 MNHEY, CDR2 SMNVEV (reference sequence). V dropped 5 bases and J dropped 3 bases, with 14 bases sitting between them. The CDR3 loop reads CASSPRTSGYEQYF. The CDR3 nucleotides read TGTGCCAGCAGTCCCAGGACCAGCGGCTACGAGCAGTACTTC.

The chain has TRBV7-6 and TRBJ2-6; no clear D gene. Germline CDR1 and CDR2: SGHVS and FNYEAQ. The CDR3 runs to 16 residues. The V and J ends lost 5 bases and 1 base respectively, with 12 bases between them. DNA for the CDR3: TGTGCCAGCAGCCCCCAAGCGACGTCTGGGGCCAACGTCCTGACTTTC. It is translated as CASSPQATSGANVLTF.

Turning to this clone: The same CDR3 can be traced to other DNA sequences in this sample. V usage is TRBV5-6 and J usage is TRBJ1-2, with no clear D. The ends were cut back, 0 bases at V and 1 base at J, with 4 bases in the middle. This CDR3 contains 13 residues. Germline V gene data show CDR1 as SGHDT and CDR2 as YYEEEE. CDR3 nucleotides: TGTGCCAGCAGCTTGGGAGGTAACTATGGCTACACCTTC. Translated, it gives CASSLGGNYGYTF.

This clone has a single count. This rearrangement joins TRBV5-8 to TRBJ1-2; 8 nucleotides line up with TRBD1. This CDR3 has 14 amino acids. V dropped 4 bases and J dropped 4; count of bases not matched to a gene: 6. CDR1 and CDR2 (germline): SGHTS, YDEGEE. The CDR3 region is CASSGGQGPYGYTF. As DNA, the CDR3 is TGTGCCAGCAGCGGAGGACAGGGTCCCTATGGCTACACCTTC.

The count of this clone is one. V usage is TRBV11-2 and J usage is TRBJ1-1; TRBD1 matches at 8 bases. This CDR3 contains 14 residues. Losses at the gene ends were 1 base for V and 5 bases for J; bases not matched to a gene: 3. Germline CDR1 SGHAT, CDR2 FQNNGV. The CDR3 here is CASSLGTGWTEAFF. The CDR3 region has the DNA TGTGCCAGCAGCTTAGGGACAGGGTGGACTGAAGCTTTCTTT.

J is TRBJ2-7 and V is TRBV14; a possible D gene is TRBD2 (6 bases). Germline V gene lookup returns CDR1 SGHDN and CDR2 FVKESK. V lost 8 bases to trimming and J lost 0 bases, with 11 bases between them. The CDR3 runs 13 residues. The CDR3 here is CASAGLYSYEQYF. CDR3 nucleotide sequence: TGTGCCAGCGCCGGACTATACTCCTACGAGCAGTACTTC.

This clone was counted between two and nine times. The chain links TRBV30 to TRBJ1-1, with 7 positions matching TRBD1. There are 13 residues in the CDR3. The V and J ends lost 5 bases and 4 bases, in that order; junction bases with no gene match: 7. CDR1 GTSNPN and CDR2 SVGIG come from the germline V gene (reference sequence). The CDR3 here is CAWRNRGFTEAFF. CDR3 DNA sequence: TGTGCCTGGCGGAACAGGGGATTCACTGAAGCTTTCTTT. Together with reference TRBV30 and TRBJ1-1, the CDR3 gives the full variable domain: SQTIHQWPATLVQPVGSPLSLECTVEGTSNPNLYWYRQAAGRGLQLLFYSVGIGQISSEVPQNLSASRPQDRQFILSSKKLLLSDSGFYLCAWRNRGFTEAFFGQGTRLTVV.

V is TRBV4-2 and J is TRBJ2-3, with 9 bases that match TRBD2. From germline, CDR1 is LGHNA and CDR2 YNFKEQ. The CDR3 totals 18 residues. V trimming: 0 bases; J trimming: 4 bases; junction bases outside the gene matches: 11. CDR3 in amino acids: CASSQDQLGGGASDTQYF. The CDR3 DNA reads as TGTGCCAGCAGCCAAGATCAATTAGGCGGGGGGGCCTCAGATACGCAGTATTTT.

The rearrangement joins TRBV10-3 to TRBJ2-3, with 9 bases fitting TRBD2. The V segment lost 11 bases and the J segment 2 bases; nucleotides outside the gene matches: 11. The CDR3 spans 15 residues. Germline CDR1 and CDR2: ENHRY and SYGVKD. CDR3 sequence: CASSNSGGLTDTQYF. The CDR3 bases are TGTGCCTCATCGAATAGCGGGGGCCTCACAGATACGCAGTATTTT.

The rearrangement links TRBV7-3 to TRBJ2-7; TRBD1 matches at 9 bases. The CDR3 extends over 14 amino acids. V trimming: 5 bases; J trimming: 4 bases; junction bases outside the gene matches: 6. The V gene's germline CDR1 is SGHTA and CDR2 FQGTGA. As DNA, the CDR3 is TGTGCCAGCAGCCCGACAGGGGGAGCTTACGAGCAGTACTTC. Amino acids: CASSPTGGAYEQYF.

There are a few counts of this clone. The chain carries TRBV2 and TRBJ2-2; 7 bases map to TRBD2. The length of the CDR3 is 14 residues. V shed 7 bases, J shed 1 base, and the junction held 3 bases outside the gene matches. Germline CDR1 is SNHLY and CDR2 is FYNNEI. The CDR3 spells CASNAGVNTGELFF. The CDR3 DNA is TGTGCCAGCAACGCGGGGGTGAACACCGGGGAGCTGTTTTTT. The full variable domain, in which reference TRBV2 and TRBJ2-2 provide the parts outside the CDR3, is EPEVTQTPSHQVTQMGQEVILRCVPISNHLYFYWYRQILGQKVEFLVSFYNNEISEKSEIFDDQFSVERPDGSNFTLKIRSTKLEDSAMYFCASNAGVNTGELFFGEGSRLTVL.